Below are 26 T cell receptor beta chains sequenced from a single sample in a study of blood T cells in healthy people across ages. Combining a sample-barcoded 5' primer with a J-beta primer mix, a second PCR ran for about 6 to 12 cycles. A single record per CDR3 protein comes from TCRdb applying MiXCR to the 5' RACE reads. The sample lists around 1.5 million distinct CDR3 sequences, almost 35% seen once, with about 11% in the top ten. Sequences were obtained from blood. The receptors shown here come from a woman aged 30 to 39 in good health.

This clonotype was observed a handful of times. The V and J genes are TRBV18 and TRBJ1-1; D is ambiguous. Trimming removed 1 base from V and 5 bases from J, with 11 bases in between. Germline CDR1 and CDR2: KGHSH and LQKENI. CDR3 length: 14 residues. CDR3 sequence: CASSPQQEGTEAFF. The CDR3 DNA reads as TGTGCCAGCTCACCACAGCAGGAAGGGACTGAAGCTTTCTTT.

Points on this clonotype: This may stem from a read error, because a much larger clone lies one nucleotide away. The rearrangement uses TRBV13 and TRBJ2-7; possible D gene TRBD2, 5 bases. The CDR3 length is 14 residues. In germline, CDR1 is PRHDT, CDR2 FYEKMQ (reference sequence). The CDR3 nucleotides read TGTGCCTGCAGCTTAGTGACTACTGCCTACGAGCAGTACTTC. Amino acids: CACSLVTTAYEQYF.

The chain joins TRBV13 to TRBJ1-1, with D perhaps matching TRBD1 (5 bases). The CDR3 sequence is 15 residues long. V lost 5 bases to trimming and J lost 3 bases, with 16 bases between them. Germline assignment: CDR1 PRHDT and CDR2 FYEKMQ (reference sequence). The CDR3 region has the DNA TGTGCCAGCAGCCCGTTACAGGATATGGACACTGAAGCTTTCTTT. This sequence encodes CASSPLQDMDTEAFF.

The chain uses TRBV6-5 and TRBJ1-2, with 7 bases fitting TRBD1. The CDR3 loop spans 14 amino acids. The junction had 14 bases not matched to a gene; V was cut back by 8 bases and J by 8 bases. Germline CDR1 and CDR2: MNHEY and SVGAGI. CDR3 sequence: CASHGTALMEGYTF. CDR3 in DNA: TGTGCCAGCCATGGGACAGCTCTAATGGAAGGCTACACCTTC.

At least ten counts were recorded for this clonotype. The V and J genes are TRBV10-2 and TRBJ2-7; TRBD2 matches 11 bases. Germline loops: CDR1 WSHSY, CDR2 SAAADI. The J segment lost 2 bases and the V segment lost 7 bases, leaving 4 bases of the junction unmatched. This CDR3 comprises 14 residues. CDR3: CASNLAGGAYEQYF. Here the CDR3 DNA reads TGCGCCAGCAACCTAGCGGGAGGTGCCTACGAGCAGTACTTC.

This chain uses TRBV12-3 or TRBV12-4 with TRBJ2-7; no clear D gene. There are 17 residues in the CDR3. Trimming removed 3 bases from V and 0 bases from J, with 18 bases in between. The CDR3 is CASSFKASWADSYEQYF. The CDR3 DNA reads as TGTGCCAGCAGTTTTAAGGCGTCGTGGGCAGACTCCTACGAGCAGTACTTC.

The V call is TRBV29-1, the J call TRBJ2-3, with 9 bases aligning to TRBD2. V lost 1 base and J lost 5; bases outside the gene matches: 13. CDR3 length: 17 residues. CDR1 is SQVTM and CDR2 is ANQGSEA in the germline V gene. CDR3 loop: CSVEGRRLSGGLDTQYF. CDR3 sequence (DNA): TGCAGCGTTGAAGGGCGACGTCTAAGCGGGGGGTTAGATACGCAGTATTTT.

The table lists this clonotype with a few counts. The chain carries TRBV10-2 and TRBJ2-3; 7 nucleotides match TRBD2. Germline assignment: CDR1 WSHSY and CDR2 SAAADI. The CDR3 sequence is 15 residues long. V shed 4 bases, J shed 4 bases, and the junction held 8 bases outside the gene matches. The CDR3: CASSGAGVKADTQYF. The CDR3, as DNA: TGCGCCAGCAGTGGCGCGGGGGTGAAGGCAGATACGCAGTATTTT.

CDR3 in amino acids: CASSQAPSRAGVTDTQYF. CDR3 nucleotide sequence: TGCGCCAGCAGCCAAGCCCCGAGTAGGGCGGGAGTAACAGATACGCAGTATTTT. The rearrangement joins TRBV4-1 to TRBJ2-3, with 7 bases identical to TRBD2. This CDR3 comprises 18 residues. Looked up from germline, CDR1 is MGHRA and CDR2 is YSYEKL. With 1 base clipped from V and 3 bases from J, the junction kept 13 bases outside the gene matches.

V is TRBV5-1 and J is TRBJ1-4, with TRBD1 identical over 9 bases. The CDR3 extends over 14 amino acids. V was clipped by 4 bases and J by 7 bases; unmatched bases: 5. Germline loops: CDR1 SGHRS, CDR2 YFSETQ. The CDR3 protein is CASSPGTGLEKLFF. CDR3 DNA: TGCGCCAGCAGCCCCGGGACAGGGCTTGAAAAACTGTTTTTT.

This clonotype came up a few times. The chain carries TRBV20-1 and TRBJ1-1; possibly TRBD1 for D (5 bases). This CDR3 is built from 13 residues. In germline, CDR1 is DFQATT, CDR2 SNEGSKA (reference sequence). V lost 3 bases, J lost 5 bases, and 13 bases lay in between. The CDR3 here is CSASGGYRTEAFF. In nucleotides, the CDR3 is TGCAGTGCTAGTGGAGGGTACAGGACTGAAGCTTTCTTT.

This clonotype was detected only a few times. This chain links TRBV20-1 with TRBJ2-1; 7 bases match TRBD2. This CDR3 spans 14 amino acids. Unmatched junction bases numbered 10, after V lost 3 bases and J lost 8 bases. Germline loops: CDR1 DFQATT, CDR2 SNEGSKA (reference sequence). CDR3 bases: TGCAGTGCTAGGTGGGCGAGCGGGGAGGATGAGCAGTTCTTC. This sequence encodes CSARWASGEDEQFF.

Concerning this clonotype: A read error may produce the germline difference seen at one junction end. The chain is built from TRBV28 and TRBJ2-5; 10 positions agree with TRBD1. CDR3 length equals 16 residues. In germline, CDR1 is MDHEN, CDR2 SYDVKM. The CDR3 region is CANSLTGGADQETQYF. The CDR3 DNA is TGTGCCAACAGTTTGACAGGGGGCGCAGACCAAGAGACCCAGTACTTC.

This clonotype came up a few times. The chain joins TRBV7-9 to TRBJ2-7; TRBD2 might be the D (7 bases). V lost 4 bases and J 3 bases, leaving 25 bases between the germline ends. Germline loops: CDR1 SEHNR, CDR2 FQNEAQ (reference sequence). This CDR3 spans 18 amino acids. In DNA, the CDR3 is TGTGCCAGCAGCTCTATGGACGATTCGGGGGGCCCGGGCTACGAGCAGTACTTC. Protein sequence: CASSSMDDSGGPGYEQYF.

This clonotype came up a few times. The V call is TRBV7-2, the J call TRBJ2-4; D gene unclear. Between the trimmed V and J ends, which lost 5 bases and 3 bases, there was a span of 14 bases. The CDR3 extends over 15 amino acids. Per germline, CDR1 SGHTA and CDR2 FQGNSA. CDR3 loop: CASSPRLAIKNIQYF. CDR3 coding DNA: TGTGCCAGCAGCCCCCGGCTGGCAATCAAAAACATTCAGTACTTC.

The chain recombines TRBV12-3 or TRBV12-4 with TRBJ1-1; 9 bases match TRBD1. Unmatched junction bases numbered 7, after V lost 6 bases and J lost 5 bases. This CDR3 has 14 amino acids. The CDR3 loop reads CASSLTGGVTEAFF. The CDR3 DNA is TGTGCCAGCAGCCTGACAGGGGGTGTTACTGAAGCTTTCTTT.

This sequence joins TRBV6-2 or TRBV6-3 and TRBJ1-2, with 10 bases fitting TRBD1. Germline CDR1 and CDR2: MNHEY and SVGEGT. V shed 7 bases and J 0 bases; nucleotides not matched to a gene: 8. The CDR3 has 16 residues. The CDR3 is CASIRQGAFSNYGYTF. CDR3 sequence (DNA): TGTGCCAGCATCCGACAGGGGGCTTTCTCTAACTATGGCTACACCTTC.

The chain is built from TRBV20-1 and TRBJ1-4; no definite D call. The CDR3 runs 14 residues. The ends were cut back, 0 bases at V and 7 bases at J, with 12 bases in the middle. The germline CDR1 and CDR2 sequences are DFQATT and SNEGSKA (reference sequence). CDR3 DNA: TGCAGTGCTAGAGACCGGCGTATAGGTGAAAAACTGTTTTTT. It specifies CSARDRRIGEKLFF.

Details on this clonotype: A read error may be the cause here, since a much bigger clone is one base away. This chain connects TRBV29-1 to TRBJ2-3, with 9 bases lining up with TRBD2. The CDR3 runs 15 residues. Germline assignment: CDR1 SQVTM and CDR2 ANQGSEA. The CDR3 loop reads CGVEGLAGLTDTQYF. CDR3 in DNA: TGCGGCGTTGAAGGGCTAGCGGGACTCACAGATACGCAGTATTTT.

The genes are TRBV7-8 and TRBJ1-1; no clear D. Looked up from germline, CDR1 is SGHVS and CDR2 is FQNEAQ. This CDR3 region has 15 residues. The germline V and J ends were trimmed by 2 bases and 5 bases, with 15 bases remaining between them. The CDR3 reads CASSLSGGAVTEAFF. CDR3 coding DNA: TGTGCCAGCAGCTTATCAGGAGGCGCGGTAACTGAAGCTTTCTTT.

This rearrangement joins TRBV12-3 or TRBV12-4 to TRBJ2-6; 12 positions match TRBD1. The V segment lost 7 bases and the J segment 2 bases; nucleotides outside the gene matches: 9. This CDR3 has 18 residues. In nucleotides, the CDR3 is TGTGCCAGCATTCTCTGGGACAGGGGGCGGACTGGGGCCAACGTCCTGACTTTC. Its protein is CASILWDRGRTGANVLTF.

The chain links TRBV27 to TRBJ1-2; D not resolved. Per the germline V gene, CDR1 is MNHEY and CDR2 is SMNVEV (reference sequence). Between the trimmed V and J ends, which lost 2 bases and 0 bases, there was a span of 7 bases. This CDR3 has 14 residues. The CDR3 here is CASSLSQANYGYTF. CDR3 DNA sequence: TGTGCCAGCAGTTTAAGCCAAGCTAACTATGGCTACACCTTC.

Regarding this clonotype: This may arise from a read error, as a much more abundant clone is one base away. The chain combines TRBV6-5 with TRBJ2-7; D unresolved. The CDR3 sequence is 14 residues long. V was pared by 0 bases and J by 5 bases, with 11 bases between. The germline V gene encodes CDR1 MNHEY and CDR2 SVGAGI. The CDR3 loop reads CASSYSYTEDEQYF. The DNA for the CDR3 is TGTGCCAGCAGTTACTCCTATACAGAGGACGAGCAGTACTTC.

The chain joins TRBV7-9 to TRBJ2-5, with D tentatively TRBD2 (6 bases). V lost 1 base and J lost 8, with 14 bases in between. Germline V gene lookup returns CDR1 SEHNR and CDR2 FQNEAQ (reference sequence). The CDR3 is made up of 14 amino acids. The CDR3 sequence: CASSLGGDPPTQYF. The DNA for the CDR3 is TGTGCCAGCAGCTTAGGGGGGGACCCGCCAACCCAGTACTTC.

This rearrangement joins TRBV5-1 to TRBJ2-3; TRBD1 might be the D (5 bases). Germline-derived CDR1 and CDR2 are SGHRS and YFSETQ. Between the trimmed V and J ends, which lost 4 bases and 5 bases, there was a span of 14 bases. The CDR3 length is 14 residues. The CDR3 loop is CASSGASLEDTQYF. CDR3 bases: TGCGCCAGCAGCGGGGCCTCCCTGGAAGATACGCAGTATTTT.

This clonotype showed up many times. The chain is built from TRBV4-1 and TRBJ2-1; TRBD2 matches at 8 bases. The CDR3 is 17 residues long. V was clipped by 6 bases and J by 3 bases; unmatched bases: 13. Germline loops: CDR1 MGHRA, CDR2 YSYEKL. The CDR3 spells CASSHSGGPSGYNEQFF. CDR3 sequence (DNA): TGCGCCAGCAGTCACAGCGGGGGCCCCTCCGGCTACAATGAGCAGTTCTTC.